The 21 T cell receptor beta chains below were found in one sample sequenced in a study of T-cell reconstitution after alpha-beta-depleted transplantation in children. The TCRbeta library incorporated unique molecular identifiers. Each CDR3 protein gets one entry after TCRdb re-called the PCR reads with MiXCR. Of 90,000 to 100,000 distinct CDR3 sequences listed, more than 20% are singletons. Sequencing used PBMCs, obtained before TCRalphabeta/CD19-depleted stem cell transplant. These TCRs come from a boy between 2 and 10 years old with acute lymphoblastic leukemia, due to receive a stem cell transplant.

V usage is TRBV6-1 and J usage is TRBJ2-7, with D possibly TRBD1 on 6 matching bases. Germline loops: CDR1 MNHNS, CDR2 SASEGT. The CDR3 is made up of 13 amino acids. The ends were cut back, 6 bases at V and 1 base at J, with 10 bases in the middle. The CDR3, as DNA: TGTGCCAGCAGCGCCAGGGGTTCCTACGAGCAGTACTTC. Translation gives CASSARGSYEQYF.

This clonotype was detected ten times or more. The chain carries TRBV5-1 and TRBJ2-1; a possible D gene is TRBD1 (6 bases). This CDR3 has 15 amino acids. Trimming took 0 bases from V and 1 from J, leaving 8 bases between them. CDR1 and CDR2 (germline): SGHRS, YFSETQ. CDR3 amino acids: CASSLGGTSYNEQFF. In nucleotides, the CDR3 is TGCGCCAGCAGCTTGGGGGGGACATCCTACAATGAGCAGTTCTTC.

The chain recombines TRBV7-2 with TRBJ2-3; TRBD1 is a possible D gene (6 bases). This CDR3 spans 16 amino acids. Per the germline V gene, CDR1 is SGHTA and CDR2 is FQGNSA. V was pared by 3 bases and J by 1 base, with 14 bases between. The CDR3: CASSLRGGEGTDTQYF. The DNA of the CDR3 is TGTGCCAGCAGCTTGAGAGGGGGTGAAGGCACAGATACGCAGTATTTT.

This clonotype was observed many times. The chain combines TRBV20-1 with TRBJ2-2; D is ambiguous. V gave up 3 bases and J gave up 3 bases, with 11 bases separating them. The V gene's germline CDR1 is DFQATT and CDR2 SNEGSKA (reference sequence). CDR3 length: 14 residues. This CDR3 reads CSASLQTHTGELFF. The CDR3 region has the DNA TGCAGTGCTAGCCTACAGACACACACCGGGGAGCTGTTTTTT.

This clonotype appeared once. This chain joins TRBV20-1 and TRBJ1-2; D is possibly TRBD1 (5 bases). This CDR3 is built from 15 residues. V shed 0 bases and J shed 4 bases, with 15 bases lying between them. Per germline, CDR1 DFQATT and CDR2 SNEGSKA (reference sequence). The CDR3 sequence is CSAREGSAGLYGYTF. The CDR3 nucleotides are TGCAGTGCTAGAGAGGGATCCGCAGGGCTCTATGGCTACACCTTC.

This clonotype was counted a few times. This chain links TRBV6-1 with TRBJ1-1; no clear D gene. V was shortened by 8 bases and J by 1 base, with 14 bases between the two germline ends. This CDR3 comprises 14 residues. CDR1 and CDR2 (germline): MNHNS, SASEGT. The CDR3 nucleotides are TGTGCCAGCTTCCTTCAGTACTCGAACACTGAAGCTTTCTTT. Translated: CASFLQYSNTEAFF.

V and J are TRBV7-2 and TRBJ2-1; a possible D gene is TRBD1 (6 bases). The CDR3 has 12 amino acids. Trimming cost V 5 bases and J 12 bases, with 14 bases left between them. The germline V gene has CDR1 SGHTA and CDR2 FQGNSA. CDR3 in DNA: TGTGCCAGCAGCCCTGGTGGGGGCGTGCAGTTCTTC. Translated, it gives CASSPGGGVQFF.

Only a few counts were recorded for this clonotype. V is TRBV5-1 and J is TRBJ2-1; D gene uncertain. The V end was cut by 2 bases, the J end by 6 bases, with 6 bases between. Germline V lookup: CDR1 SGHRS, CDR2 YFSETQ. The CDR3 is 12 amino acids. CDR3 region: CASSLEINEQFF. The DNA of the CDR3 is TGCGCCAGCAGCTTAGAGATCAATGAGCAGTTCTTC.

CDR3 loop: CASSFSASYEQYF. The CDR3 DNA reads as TGTGCCAGCAGCTTCTCAGCGAGCTACGAGCAGTACTTC. This chain uses TRBV7-2 with TRBJ2-7; no clear D gene. Trimming removed 3 bases at V and 3 bases at J, with 9 bases between. The germline gives CDR1 SGHTA, CDR2 FQGNSA. The CDR3 totals 13 residues.

This clonotype was picked up many times. For the CDR3, the DNA is TGTGCCAGCAACGACGGACAGGGCTCCTACAATGAGCAGTTCTTC. This translates into CASNDGQGSYNEQFF. The chain carries TRBV7-2 and TRBJ2-1; 8 bases agree with TRBD1. This CDR3 is 15 amino acids long. Germline V gene sequence: CDR1 SGHTA, CDR2 FQGNSA. The V and J ends lost 7 bases and 0 bases, in that order; junction bases with no gene match: 5.

This chain connects TRBV20-1 to TRBJ2-3; TRBD2 agrees at 12 bases. The V gene's germline CDR1 is DFQATT and CDR2 SNEGSKA (reference sequence). The CDR3 runs 16 residues. J lost 0 bases, V lost 6 bases, and 7 bases had no gene match. The CDR3 reads CSAPRTSGISTDTQYF. The CDR3 region has the DNA TGCAGTGCACCTCGGACTAGCGGGATAAGCACAGATACGCAGTATTTT.

This chain connects TRBV12-3 or TRBV12-4 to TRBJ1-5; 7 nucleotides match TRBD1. V lost 6 bases to trimming and J lost 4 bases; unmatched junction nucleotides: 9. CDR3 length: 15 amino acids. CDR3 in amino acids: CASRQTGARNQPQHF. CDR3 sequence (DNA): TGTGCCAGCAGACAAACAGGGGCCCGTAATCAGCCCCAGCATTTT.

The V gene is TRBV20-1, the J gene TRBJ2-5; D is uncertain. V was pared by 5 bases and J by 4 bases, with 8 bases between. Germline CDR1 is DFQATT and CDR2 is SNEGSKA (reference sequence). The CDR3 extends over 11 amino acids. As DNA, the CDR3 is TGCAGTGCTCCCCCCTCAGAGACCCAGTACTTC. This sequence encodes CSAPPSETQYF.

A few counts support this clonotype. The genes are TRBV3-1 and TRBJ2-7; D is possibly TRBD2 (5 bases). This CDR3 contains 16 residues. Germline V gene lookup returns CDR1 LGHDT and CDR2 YNNKEL (reference sequence). V was clipped by 1 base and J by 2 bases, with 15 bases between them. This CDR3 reads CASSQGGSSGPYEQYF. In DNA, the CDR3 is TGTGCCAGCAGCCAAGGCGGTTCCAGCGGACCCTACGAGCAGTACTTC.

Only a few counts were recorded for this clonotype. V is TRBV7-2 and J is TRBJ2-7, with 9 positions matching TRBD2. The CDR3 is made up of 15 amino acids. CDR1 is SGHTA and CDR2 is FQGNSA in the germline V gene. V lost 5 bases, J lost 4 bases, and 9 bases stayed unmatched. The chain's CDR3 is CASSTGGTSMYEQYF. CDR3 DNA: TGTGCCAGCAGCACTGGGGGGACTAGCATGTACGAGCAGTACTTC.

This chain links TRBV5-1 with TRBJ1-1; 7 bases line up with TRBD1. Germline CDR1 reads SGHRS; CDR2 reads YFSETQ. This CDR3 is built from 14 residues. V dropped 4 bases and J dropped 9; count of bases not matched to a gene: 12. This chain's CDR3 is CASSPGQKIIKAFF. The DNA of the CDR3 is TGCGCCAGCAGCCCGGGACAGAAGATTATAAAAGCTTTCTTT.

The chain joins TRBV30 to TRBJ2-1; 10 nucleotides match TRBD2. The length of the CDR3 is 15 residues. V shed 3 bases, J shed 4 bases, and the junction held 6 bases outside the gene matches. Germline loops: CDR1 GTSNPN, CDR2 SVGIG (reference sequence). The CDR3 region is CAWRLAGIAYNEQFF. Here the CDR3 DNA reads TGTGCCTGGAGACTAGCGGGGATCGCATACAATGAGCAGTTCTTC.

The chain recombines TRBV6-2 or TRBV6-3 with TRBJ1-1, with a tentative D call TRBD1 (5 bases). Trimming took off 6 bases at V and 7 bases at J, with 12 bases between the two ends. The germline V gene has CDR1 MNHEY and CDR2 SVGEGT. The CDR3 spans 12 residues. The CDR3 region is CASSPGASEAFF. The CDR3 DNA sequence: TGTGCCAGCAGCCCCGGGGCTAGTGAAGCTTTCTTT.

Remarks on this clonotype: Since a much larger clone is just one base distant, this may be a read error. The rearrangement joins TRBV20-1 to TRBJ2-3; possibly TRBD2 for D (6 bases). This CDR3 is 15 amino acids long. Germline assignment: CDR1 DFQATT and CDR2 SNEGSKA (reference sequence). The CDR3 DNA sequence: TGCAGTGCTCTCTTACCTAGCGACCCCACAAATACGCAGTATTTT. It codes for CSALLPSDPTNTQYF.

This clonotype was detected many times. J is TRBJ2-5 and V is TRBV5-1, with 7 nucleotides matching TRBD1. V lost 3 bases and J lost 6; bases outside the gene matches: 14. The germline CDR1 and CDR2 sequences are SGHRS and YFSETQ. The CDR3 is 16 residues long. The CDR3 region has the DNA TGCGCCAGCAGCTCATGGGACAGCCTATACAGGAAGACCCAGTACTTC. Protein sequence: CASSSWDSLYRKTQYF.

In this sample, this clonotype turned up a few times. Given a much more abundant clone one base away, this may be a read error. The chain couples TRBV7-9 to TRBJ2-3; D is uncertain. The CDR3 covers 12 residues. Germline V gene sequence: CDR1 SEHNR, CDR2 FQNEAQ (reference sequence). Trimming pared 3 bases from V and 4 bases from J, leaving 5 bases between. The CDR3 loop reads CASSFSPDTQYF. CDR3 nucleotides: TGTGCCAGCAGCTTTAGCCCAGATACGCAGTATTTT. Full variable domain (rest looked up from reference TRBV7-9 and TRBJ2-3): DTGVSQNPRHKITKRGQNVTFRCDPISEHNRLYWYRQTLGQGPEFLTYFQNEAQLEKSRLLSDRFSAERPKGSFSTLEIQRTEQGDSAMYLCASSFSPDTQYFGPGTRLTVL.